Below, 32 T cell receptor beta chains from the same sample are listed, as sequenced in a study of blood T cell repertoires in COVID-19. Profiling relied on immunoSEQ multiplex PCR, and the TCRdb table lists in-frame clones only, not all of them. The table includes around 370,000 clones, around 90% detected once. The sample consisted of PBMCs or T cells enriched from blood (not recorded which). The receptors originated from a young woman who had recovered from COVID-19.

This sequence joins TRBV2 and TRBJ2-7; 9 nucleotides line up with TRBD1. Trimming cost V 6 bases and J 5 bases; bases outside gene matches: 5. CDR1 is SNHLY, CDR2 FYNNEI, per germline. The CDR3 totals 13 residues. The CDR3 nucleotides are TGTGCCAGCAGGGGGACAGGGTCGAACGAGCAGTACTTC. It specifies CASRGTGSNEQYF. Variable domain in full (rest from reference TRBV2 and TRBJ2-7): EPEVTQTPSHQVTQMGQEVILRCVPISNHLYFYWYRQILGQKVEFLVSFYNNEISEKSEIFDDQFSVERPDGSNFTLKIRSTKLEDSAMYFCASRGTGSNEQYFGPGTRLTVT.

The V and J genes are TRBV10-3 and TRBJ1-2; unclear D gene. The V and J ends lost 8 bases and 1 base respectively, with 11 bases between them. Germline V gene sequence: CDR1 ENHRY, CDR2 SYGVKD. The length of the CDR3 is 13 residues. The CDR3 DNA is TGTGCCATCTTACAAGAAAATAACTATGGCTACACCTTC. Protein sequence: CAILQENNYGYTF.

V gene TRBV12-3 or TRBV12-4 combines with J gene TRBJ2-1; D unresolved. Between the trimmed V and J ends, which lost 6 bases and 2 bases, there was a span of 5 bases. This CDR3 is 12 amino acids long. CDR3 amino acids: CASSAAYNEQFF. The CDR3 nucleotides are TGTGCCAGCAGCGCGGCCTACAATGAGCAGTTCTTC.

CDR3 nucleotides: TGTGCCAGCAGCCAAGATAGCCGATACAATGAGCAGTTCTTC. Residues: CASSQDSRYNEQFF. The chain couples TRBV3-1 (or the pseudogene TRBV3-2) to TRBJ2-1; D not certain. CDR1 is LGHDT, CDR2 YNNKEL, per germline (reference sequence). The CDR3 contains 14 residues. V was trimmed by 0 bases and J by 4 bases, leaving 7 bases between them.

The chain employs TRBV6-4 and TRBJ2-6; TRBD1 matches at 8 bases. The length of the CDR3 is 16 residues. The V segment lost 3 bases and the J segment 2 bases; nucleotides outside the gene matches: 3. Germline assignment: CDR1 MRHNA and CDR2 SNTAGT. The CDR3 DNA sequence: TGTGCCAGCAGTGAGCGGACAGGGACTGGGGCCAACGTCCTGACTTTC. Translating it yields CASSERTGTGANVLTF.

The chain joins TRBV5-6 to TRBJ2-1, with TRBD1 identical over 9 bases. The CDR3 covers 15 residues. With 4 bases clipped from V and 6 bases from J, the junction kept 8 bases outside the gene matches. CDR1 is SGHDT and CDR2 is YYEEEE in the germline V gene. CDR3 residues: CASSPGTGKINEQFF. The CDR3 DNA reads TGTGCCAGCAGCCCCGGGACAGGGAAGATCAATGAGCAGTTCTTC.

The V and J genes are TRBV9 and TRBJ1-1; D is unclear. Germline V gene data show CDR1 as SGDLS and CDR2 as YYNGEE. Deletions cut 0 bases from V and 5 bases from J, with 14 bases between. This CDR3 contains 15 residues. The CDR3 sequence: CASSVEENPGTEAFF. For the CDR3, the DNA is TGTGCCAGCAGCGTAGAAGAGAACCCGGGGACTGAAGCTTTCTTT.

This chain joins TRBV19 and TRBJ2-5, with D perhaps matching TRBD2 (6 bases). CDR3 length equals 16 residues. Trimming took off 7 bases at V and 6 bases at J, with 24 bases between the two ends. Germline CDR1 reads LNHDA; CDR2 reads SQIVND (reference sequence). The CDR3, as DNA: TGTGCCAGTACCCCAGGAGGGTCCTGGGGCGGGAAGACCCAGTACTTC. Translating it yields CASTPGGSWGGKTQYF.

The J gene is TRBJ1-4, the V gene TRBV3-1 (or the pseudogene TRBV3-2); TRBD1 is a possible D gene (5 bases). Germline V CDR1 and CDR2: LGHDT, YNNKEL (reference sequence). Deletions cut 3 bases from V and 7 bases from J, with 15 bases between. The CDR3 sequence is 15 residues long. The CDR3 coding sequence is TGTGCCAGCAGCCACTTACGGTCGGGGGGTGAAAAACTGTTTTTT. Translating it yields CASSHLRSGGEKLFF.

This chain links TRBV14 with TRBJ1-2; D is unclear. This CDR3 is 12 amino acids long. Germline V gives CDR1 SGHDN, CDR2 FVKESK. Trimming shortened V by 2 bases and J by 8 bases, and 9 bases separated the two germline ends. In DNA form, the CDR3 reads TGTGCCAGCAGCCAAAAGAGGGAAGGCTACACCTTC. It translates to CASSQKREGYTF.

The CDR3: CASSSPGLAFSGELFF. The CDR3, as DNA: TGTGCCAGCAGTTCACCGGGACTAGCCTTTTCCGGGGAGCTGTTTTTT. This chain uses TRBV28 with TRBJ2-2; 9 bases fit TRBD2. The CDR3 runs to 16 residues. CDR1 is MDHEN, CDR2 SYDVKM, per germline. J was trimmed by 6 bases and V by 4 bases; bases with no gene match: 9.

The genes are TRBV15 and TRBJ2-5; 7 nucleotides align to TRBD2. Germline loops: CDR1 LNHNV, CDR2 YYDKDF (reference sequence). V shed 5 bases and J 7 bases; nucleotides not matched to a gene: 16. The CDR3 is 16 amino acids. Here the CDR3 DNA reads TGTGCCACCAGCCCTTCCCGGCTTTTCCGGGGGGTGACCCAGTACTTC. This sequence encodes CATSPSRLFRGVTQYF.

The V gene is TRBV27, the J gene TRBJ2-1; D uncertain. The germline CDR1 and CDR2 sequences are MNHEY and SMNVEV (reference sequence). Trimming removed 5 bases from V and 5 bases from J, with 7 bases in between. The CDR3 covers 12 residues. The CDR3 DNA reads as TGTGCCAGCAGTACAGTAAACAATGAGCAGTTCTTC. It is translated as CASSTVNNEQFF.

The chain is built from TRBV4-2 and TRBJ2-2, with D possibly being TRBD1 (5 bases). CDR1 is LGHNA, CDR2 YNFKEQ, per germline. Trimming shortened V by 0 bases and J by 0 bases, and 14 bases separated the two germline ends. This CDR3 spans 18 amino acids. The CDR3 nucleotides read TGTGCCAGCAGCCAAGATCGTCTTTGGGGCGCGAACACCGGGGAGCTGTTTTTT. Residues: CASSQDRLWGANTGELFF.

This sequence joins TRBV19 and TRBJ1-5; D gene unclear. The germline V and J ends were trimmed by 6 bases and 5 bases, with 11 bases remaining between them. Germline V gene data show CDR1 as LNHDA and CDR2 as SQIVND (reference sequence). The length of the CDR3 is 13 residues. CDR3 coding DNA: TGTGCCAGTAGCCTTGGAGGAGATCAGCCCCAGCATTTT. Translation gives CASSLGGDQPQHF.

The chain combines TRBV10-3 with TRBJ1-1; weak D call: TRBD1 (5 bases). Trimming took 3 bases from V and 2 from J, leaving 19 bases between them. The CDR3 contains 17 residues. From germline, CDR1 is ENHRY and CDR2 SYGVKD. CDR3 amino acids: CAISDPRAGEGNTEAFF. CDR3 DNA sequence: TGTGCCATCAGTGACCCGCGCGCGGGGGAGGGAAACACTGAAGCTTTCTTT.

The chain employs TRBV5-5 and TRBJ1-1, with 9 bases identical to TRBD1. J was trimmed by 5 bases and V by 3 bases; bases with no gene match: 8. Germline V gives CDR1 SGHKS, CDR2 YYEKEE (reference sequence). This CDR3 comprises 15 residues. The chain's CDR3 is CASSSTGGATTEAFF. DNA of the CDR3: TGTGCCAGCAGCTCCACAGGGGGCGCGACAACTGAAGCTTTCTTT.

The chain has TRBV7-9 and TRBJ2-7, with 7 bases lining up with TRBD2. The germline gives CDR1 SEHNR, CDR2 FQNEAQ (reference sequence). The CDR3 runs 14 residues. The J segment lost 3 bases and the V segment lost 4 bases, leaving 6 bases of the junction unmatched. CDR3: CASSSVGTNYEQYF. DNA for the CDR3: TGTGCCAGCAGCTCCGTCGGGACTAACTACGAGCAGTACTTC.

This clone was counted once. The CDR3 region has the DNA TGTGCCAGCAGTTACTCTTTTCAGGGGAACAACAATGAGCAGTTCTTC. Residues: CASSYSFQGNNNEQFF. The chain carries TRBV6-6 and TRBJ2-1; tentative D call: TRBD1 (6 bases). Looked up from germline, CDR1 is MNHNY and CDR2 is SVGAGI (reference sequence). Trimming stripped 0 bases from V and 5 bases from J, with 14 bases between. There are 16 residues in the CDR3.

This chain connects TRBV19 to TRBJ2-7; the match to TRBD1 covers 11 bases. Germline CDR1 LNHDA, CDR2 SQIVND (reference sequence). V was pared by 1 base and J by 6 bases, with 2 bases of the junction left unmatched. The CDR3 length is 14 residues. CDR3 sequence reads: CASSIAGTGGEQYF. DNA of the CDR3: TGTGCCAGTAGTATAGCGGGGACAGGGGGCGAGCAGTACTTC. Full variable domain (rest looked up from reference TRBV19 and TRBJ2-7): DGGITQSPKYLFRKEGQNVTLSCEQNLNHDAMYWYRQDPGQGLRLIYYSQIVNDFQKGDIAEGYSVSREKKESFPLTVTSAQKNPTAFYLCASSIAGTGGEQYFGPGTRLTVT.

V and J are TRBV7-2 and TRBJ1-5; D may be TRBD1 (5 bases). CDR1 SGHTA and CDR2 FQGNSA come from the germline V gene. The CDR3 has 15 amino acids. V shed 5 bases and J shed 6 bases, with 17 bases lying between them. The CDR3 spells CASSRITGTGQPQHF. CDR3 DNA: TGTGCCAGCAGCCGGATTACAGGTACGGGTCAGCCCCAGCATTTT. The full variable domain, its missing parts supplied by reference TRBV7-2 and TRBJ1-5, is GAGVSQSPSNKVTEKGKDVELRCDPISGHTALYWYRQSLGQGLEFLIYFQGNSAPDKSGLPSDRFSAERTGGSVSTLTIQRTQQEDSAVYLCASSRITGTGQPQHFGDGTRLSIL.

This chain uses TRBV7-9 with TRBJ2-1, with 8 bases identical to TRBD2. With V trimmed by 5 bases and J by 6 bases, 3 bases remained unmatched. This CDR3 has 13 residues. CDR1 is SEHNR, CDR2 FQNEAQ, per germline (reference sequence). The CDR3 loop reads CASSILAANEQFF. Written as DNA, the CDR3 is TGTGCCAGCAGCATACTAGCGGCCAATGAGCAGTTCTTC.

The J gene is TRBJ1-2, the V gene TRBV4-1; the D gene is possibly TRBD1 (5 bases). The CDR3 loop spans 15 amino acids. Germline-derived CDR1 and CDR2 are MGHRA and YSYEKL. V dropped 0 bases and J dropped 4 bases, with 12 bases sitting between them. CDR3 loop: CASSQERQGTYGYTF. The CDR3 nucleotides are TGCGCCAGCAGCCAAGAAAGGCAGGGAACCTATGGCTACACCTTC.

The chain uses TRBV6-6 and TRBJ1-6; D not resolved. V was shortened by 7 bases and J by 5 bases, with 3 bases between the two germline ends. Germline V gene lookup returns CDR1 MNHNY and CDR2 SVGAGI (reference sequence). The CDR3 has 11 amino acids. DNA of the CDR3: TGTGCCAGCACGGATAATTCACCCCTCCACTTT. It translates to CASTDNSPLHF.

This chain links TRBV5-4 with TRBJ1-2; D remains ambiguous. CDR1 SGHNT and CDR2 YYREEE come from the germline V gene (reference sequence). V was clipped by 3 bases and J by 14 bases, with 20 bases between them. This CDR3 spans 13 amino acids. The CDR3 loop is CASSWGSAQRQTF. As DNA, the CDR3 is TGTGCCAGCAGCTGGGGTAGCGCACAGCGCCAAACCTTC.

The J gene is TRBJ2-3, the V gene TRBV4-1, with TRBD2 identical over 14 bases. The germline V gene has CDR1 MGHRA and CDR2 YSYEKL. The CDR3 covers 17 residues. J lost 3 bases, V lost 6 bases, and 8 bases had no gene match. This chain's CDR3 is CASSRLAGGLETDTQYF. CDR3 DNA: TGCGCCAGCAGTCGACTAGCGGGGGGGCTTGAGACAGATACGCAGTATTTT.

The rearrangement links TRBV10-3 to TRBJ1-6; D is unresolved. V lost 3 bases, J lost 6 bases, and 6 bases lay in between. CDR3 length: 13 amino acids. Germline-derived CDR1 and CDR2 are ENHRY and SYGVKD. The CDR3 DNA reads TGTGCCATCAGTGACAGAATTAATTCACCCCTCCACTTT. This sequence encodes CAISDRINSPLHF.

The DNA of the CDR3 is TGTGCCAGCAGCTTGGCCTTAGGGGCTAATTCACCCCTCCACTTT. Translated: CASSLALGANSPLHF. J is TRBJ1-6 and V is TRBV5-4; D is possibly TRBD1 (5 bases). Trimming cost V 0 bases and J 6 bases, with 10 bases left between them. The germline V gene has CDR1 SGHNT and CDR2 YYREEE (reference sequence). This CDR3 spans 15 amino acids.

This chain joins TRBV27 and TRBJ1-1; 8 bases fit TRBD1. J gave up 3 bases and V 3 bases, and 6 bases lay outside the gene matches. The CDR3 has 15 amino acids. Germline V lookup: CDR1 MNHEY, CDR2 SMNVEV (reference sequence). CDR3 sequence (DNA): TGTGCCAGCAGTTTGAGAGCGACAGGGGACACTGAAGCTTTCTTT. It codes for CASSLRATGDTEAFF.

This clone has a count of ten or more. The rearrangement joins TRBV6-2 or TRBV6-3 to TRBJ2-3; TRBD2 might be the D (5 bases). This CDR3 is 13 amino acids long. Trimming removed 5 bases at V and 2 bases at J, with 8 bases between. Germline V gives CDR1 MNHEY, CDR2 SVGEGT. CDR3 in DNA: TGTGCCAGCAGTCGGACTGACACAGATACGCAGTATTTT. As protein: CASSRTDTDTQYF.

The rearrangement uses TRBV6-1 and TRBJ1-1; D possibly corresponds to TRBD1 (5 bases). Trimming pared 2 bases from V and 0 bases from J, leaving 7 bases between. CDR1 and CDR2 (germline): MNHNS, SASEGT. The CDR3 runs to 14 residues. CDR3 bases: TGTGCCAGCAGTGAACAACAGGTGAACACTGAAGCTTTCTTT. This translates into CASSEQQVNTEAFF.

The sample holds a few counts of this clone. This chain joins TRBV5-1 and TRBJ1-6, with TRBD1 identical over 7 bases. In germline, CDR1 is SGHRS, CDR2 YFSETQ. V dropped 0 bases and J dropped 10; count of bases not matched to a gene: 7. The CDR3 is 15 amino acids. The CDR3 DNA reads TGCGCCAGCAGCTTGGCTCAGGGGGTGGGATCACCCCTCCACTTT. It is translated as CASSLAQGVGSPLHF.